Shown below are 13 T cell receptor beta chains from a single sample sequenced in a study of prognosis after radiotherapy for stage I lung cancer. Two rounds of multiplex PCR amplified TCR beta CDR3 from genomic DNA. First-round PCR, the initial amplification, used primers specific to each TRBV and TRBJ gene. Via MiXCR, TCRdb re-called the multiplex PCR reads, giving one row per CDR3 protein. This sample has nearly 35,000 distinct CDR3 sequences, with 34% found just once. This sample comprised PBMCs, obtained before or after stereotactic body radiation therapy (not recorded which). These receptors were taken from a donor aged 50 or older with non-small cell lung cancer.

Concerning this clonotype itself: This may arise from a read error, as a much more abundant clone is one base away. Lacking the conserved final phenylalanine or tryptophan, this CDR3 likely reflects a read error. The chain uses TRBV29-1 and TRBJ2-1, with 9 positions matching TRBD1. Germline V gene lookup returns CDR1 SQVTM and CDR2 ANQGSEA. The CDR3 runs to 13 residues. V was clipped by 8 bases and J by 7 bases; unmatched bases: 9. The CDR3 loop reads CSLAGTGQNEQFL. DNA for the CDR3: TGCAGCCTCGCCGGGACAGGGCAAAATGAGCAGTTCCTC.

As regards this clonotype: A far larger clone lies a single base away; this is likely a read error. The rearrangement joins TRBV15 to TRBJ2-1, with D tentatively TRBD1 (6 bases). Trimming removed 1 base at V and 10 bases at J, with 14 bases between. Germline CDR1 and CDR2: LNHNV and YYDKDF (reference sequence). CDR3 length equals 14 residues. CDR3 DNA: TGTGCCACCAGCAGAGGGACAGTATCCTACGAGCAGTTCTTC. Protein sequence: CATSRGTVSYEQFF.

Ten or more counts support this clonotype. This chain connects TRBV28 to TRBJ1-5; TRBD1 matches at 7 bases. Germline trimming cut 6 bases from V and 6 bases from J; bases unmatched to any gene: 5. This CDR3 is built from 13 residues. Germline V gene data show CDR1 as MDHEN and CDR2 as SYDVKM. The CDR3 DNA reads as TGTGCCAGCAGAACAGGGGTTGCTCAGCCCCAGCATTTT. Translating gives CASRTGVAQPQHF.

CDR3 protein: CASIRASGKPELFF. The CDR3 coding sequence is TGTGCCAGCATTCGGGCTAGCGGTAAACCGGAGCTGTTTTTT. This rearrangement joins TRBV28 to TRBJ2-2; 7 nucleotides agree with TRBD2. The CDR3 extends over 14 amino acids. V dropped 7 bases and J dropped 10; count of bases not matched to a gene: 12. Germline CDR1 MDHEN, CDR2 SYDVKM.

This clonotype was counted ten times or more. The chain has TRBV19 and TRBJ2-5; 7 nucleotides match TRBD2. The CDR3 consists of 15 residues. The germline V gene has CDR1 LNHDA and CDR2 SQIVND (reference sequence). The ends lost 5 bases at V and 4 bases at J; junction bases unmatched: 10. DNA of the CDR3: TGTGCCAGTAGTTTGCCGGGAGGATTGGTAGAGACCCAGTACTTC. Protein: CASSLPGGLVETQYF.

This clonotype was recorded at least ten times. The chain links TRBV11-2 to TRBJ1-1, with TRBD1 identical over 7 bases. The CDR3 sequence is 16 residues long. Trimming at V came to 4 bases and at J to 2 bases, leaving 10 bases not matched to a gene. Germline V gene lookup returns CDR1 SGHAT and CDR2 FQNNGV. For the CDR3, the DNA is TGTGCCAGCAGCTCAGGGGGTATAGGGCGCAACACTGAAGCTTTCTTT. This sequence encodes CASSSGGIGRNTEAFF.

The chain recombines TRBV28 with TRBJ1-4; D is perhaps TRBD1 (6 bases). The germline V gene has CDR1 MDHEN and CDR2 SYDVKM. This CDR3 has 14 amino acids. The V and J ends lost 6 bases and 6 bases respectively, with 14 bases between them. The CDR3 here is CASRGGGTDEKLFF. In DNA form, the CDR3 reads TGTGCCAGCAGAGGGGGAGGTACTGATGAAAAACTGTTTTTT.

As for this clonotype: This may come from a read error, since a much larger clone is one base off. The chain carries TRBV6-1 and TRBJ1-5; a weak D match, TRBD1 (5 bases). CDR1 MNHNS and CDR2 SASEGT come from the germline V gene. The CDR3 is made up of 15 amino acids. The V and J ends lost 1 base and 12 bases respectively, with 19 bases between them. In DNA, the CDR3 is TGTGCCAGCAGTGAAGAGCAGGGAGAGAGTCGGGACCAGCATTTT. This codes for CASSEEQGESRDQHF.

This clonotype was seen repeatedly, ten times or more. The rearrangement uses TRBV6-1 and TRBJ2-1, with TRBD2 matching 7 bases. Germline V lookup: CDR1 MNHNS, CDR2 SASEGT. The CDR3 is 15 residues long. Germline trimming cut 6 bases from V and 4 bases from J; bases unmatched to any gene: 9. CDR3 bases: TGTGCCAGCAGCAAGAGGAGCGGGGAGTACAATGAGCAGTTCTTC. This gives the protein CASSKRSGEYNEQFF.

This clonotype was recorded at least ten times. The rearrangement uses TRBV7-9 and TRBJ2-1; 13 nucleotides line up with TRBD2. The germline CDR1 and CDR2 sequences are SEHNR and FQNEAQ (reference sequence). Losses at the gene ends were 5 bases for V and 4 bases for J; bases not matched to a gene: 11. The CDR3 spans 18 residues. CDR3 coding DNA: TGTGCCAGCAGCCTCCGGACTAGCGGGAGTGCAAGGTACAATGAGCAGTTCTTC. Translating it yields CASSLRTSGSARYNEQFF.

This clonotype was observed many times. The chain combines TRBV27 with TRBJ1-1; tentatively, D is TRBD1 (6 bases). Trimming took off 0 bases at V and 0 bases at J, with 17 bases between the two ends. CDR3 size: 18 residues. Looked up from germline, CDR1 is MNHEY and CDR2 is SMNVEV (reference sequence). The CDR3 is CASSLSKLRGLMNTEAFF. DNA for the CDR3: TGTGCCAGCAGTTTATCGAAACTCAGGGGTCTAATGAACACTGAAGCTTTCTTT.

The rearrangement joins TRBV28 to TRBJ1-1; no clear D gene. This CDR3 has 14 residues. V was shortened by 5 bases and J by 7 bases, with 17 bases between the two germline ends. CDR1 and CDR2 (germline): MDHEN, SYDVKM. CDR3 amino acids: CASSPIPSGSEAFF. In nucleotides, the CDR3 is TGTGCCAGCAGTCCTATTCCTAGTGGGAGTGAAGCTTTCTTT.

Turning to this clonotype: With a much larger clone just one base away, this may be a read error. V is TRBV3-1 and J is TRBJ2-1; D gene uncertain. Trimming removed 8 bases from V and 8 bases from J, with 22 bases in between. The germline V gene encodes CDR1 LGHDT and CDR2 YNNKEL (reference sequence). The CDR3 is made up of 15 amino acids. The CDR3, as DNA: TGTGCCAGCGGCCCCCGGGCCAGAGCATCAGATGAGCAGTTCTTC. Translation gives CASGPRARASDEQFF.